The 5 T cell receptor beta chains below were found in one sample sequenced in a study of identical twins. TCRdb reprocessed the 5' RACE reads via MiXCR and lists one record per CDR3 protein. There are under 800,000 distinct CDR3 sequences in the sample; about 20% occur only once, and 4% to 5.5% lies in the top ten. Another study also made use of these data, one on T cells expressing NK-cell markers.

Sample: PBMCs. These receptors came from a woman younger than 35 in good health.

The chain joins TRBV2 to TRBJ2-7; possibly TRBD1 or TRBD2 for D (5 bases each). Trimming cost V 6 bases and J 2 bases, with 8 bases left between them. CDR3 length: 12 amino acids. Per the germline V gene, CDR1 is SNHLY and CDR2 is FYNNEI. The CDR3 sequence: CASRGETYEQYF. The CDR3 DNA is TGTGCCAGCAGGGGGGAAACCTACGAGCAGTACTTC.

The sample holds many counts of this clonotype. The chain carries TRBV20-1 and TRBJ2-1, with 8 bases that match TRBD2. CDR3 length: 15 amino acids. V gave up 6 bases and J gave up 4 bases; unmatched junction bases: 11. CDR1 and CDR2 from the germline V gene are DFQATT and SNEGSKA (reference sequence). The CDR3 is CSAVLLAGQYNEQFF. In DNA, the CDR3 is TGCAGTGCCGTTCTCCTAGCGGGCCAATACAATGAGCAGTTCTTC.

The V gene is TRBV6-5, the J gene TRBJ2-7; D uncertain. Looked up from germline, CDR1 is MNHEY and CDR2 is SVGAGI. The CDR3 loop spans 14 amino acids. V was shortened by 4 bases and J by 3 bases, with 13 bases between the two germline ends. The DNA for the CDR3 is TGTGCCAGCAGTTCCCGGGCCGAATACTACGAGCAGTACTTC. Its protein product is CASSSRAEYYEQYF.

The gene calls are TRBV6-2 or TRBV6-3 and TRBJ2-1; maybe TRBD2 (6 bases). Between the trimmed V and J ends, which lost 4 bases and 0 bases, there was a span of 10 bases. This CDR3 contains 15 residues. Germline values: CDR1 MNHEY, CDR2 SVGEGT. This CDR3 reads CASSWLANSYNEQFF. The CDR3 coding sequence is TGTGCCAGCAGTTGGCTAGCGAACTCCTACAATGAGCAGTTCTTC.

This clonotype was seen a handful of times. The rearrangement uses TRBV12-3 or TRBV12-4 and TRBJ2-1, with TRBD2 matching over 8 bases. Unmatched junction bases numbered 6, after V lost 3 bases and J lost 2 bases. The CDR3 extends over 16 amino acids. CDR3 sequence: CASSFFGGGTYNEQFF. CDR3 DNA sequence: TGTGCCAGCAGTTTTTTCGGGGGGGGAACCTACAATGAGCAGTTCTTC.